This T cell receptor beta chain is from a study of blood T cells in healthy people across ages. General study points: Estimated diversity that came from one million T cells was considered an underestimate.

The use of a sample-barcoded 5' primer and a J-beta primer mix characterized a second PCR of about 7 to 12 cycles. TCRdb reprocessed the 5' RACE reads with MiXCR, giving one entry per CDR3 protein. The sample lists roughly 560,000 distinct CDR3 sequences, less than 25% occurring once. The CDR3 covers 10 residues. V gave up 9 bases and J gave up 0 bases, with 2 bases separating them. Germline lookup yields CDR1 SNHLY and CDR2 FYNNEI. There are a few counts of this clonotype. No antigen is known for it. A further study also used this sample, focusing on T cells of mothers and their children.

The sample consisted of blood. The chain carries TRBV2 and TRBJ2-5; D gene ambiguous. This receptor was identified in a boy between 5 and 17 years old in good health. CDR3 in DNA: TGTGCCAGGAACCAAGAGACCCAGTACTTC. Its translation: CARNQETQYF. Full variable domain (remainder filled in from reference TRBV2 and TRBJ2-5): EPEVTQTPSHQVTQMGQEVILRCVPISNHLYFYWYRQILGQKVEFLVSFYNNEISEKSEIFDDQFSVERPDGSNFTLKIRSTKLEDSAMYFCARNQETQYFGPGTRLLVL.